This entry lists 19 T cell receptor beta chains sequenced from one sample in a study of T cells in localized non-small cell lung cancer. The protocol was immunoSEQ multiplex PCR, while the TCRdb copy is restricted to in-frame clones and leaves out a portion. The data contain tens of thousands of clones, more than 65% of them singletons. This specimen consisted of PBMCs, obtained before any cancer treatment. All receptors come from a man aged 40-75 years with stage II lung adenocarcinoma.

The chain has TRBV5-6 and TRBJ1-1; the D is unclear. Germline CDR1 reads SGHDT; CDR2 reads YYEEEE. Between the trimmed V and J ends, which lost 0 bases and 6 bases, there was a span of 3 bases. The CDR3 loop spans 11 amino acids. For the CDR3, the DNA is TGTGCCAGCAGCTTGGAGTCTGAAGCTTTCTTT. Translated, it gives CASSLESEAFF.

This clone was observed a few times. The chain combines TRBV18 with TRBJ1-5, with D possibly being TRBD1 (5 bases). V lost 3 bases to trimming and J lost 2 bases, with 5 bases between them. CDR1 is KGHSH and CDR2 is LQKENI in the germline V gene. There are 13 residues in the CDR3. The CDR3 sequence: CASSPGGNQPQHF. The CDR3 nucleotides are TGTGCCAGCTCACCGGGGGGCAATCAGCCCCAGCATTTT.

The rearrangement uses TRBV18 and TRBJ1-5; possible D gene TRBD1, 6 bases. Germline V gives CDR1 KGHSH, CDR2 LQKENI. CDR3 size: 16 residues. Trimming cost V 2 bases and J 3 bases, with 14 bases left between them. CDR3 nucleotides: TGTGCCAGCTCACCATTCGACGGGGGCCTCAATCAGCCCCAGCATTTT. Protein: CASSPFDGGLNQPQHF.

The CDR3 region has the DNA TGTGCCAGCTCACCGCCGAGCTCCTACGAGCAGTACTTC. Residues: CASSPPSSYEQYF. The chain joins TRBV18 to TRBJ2-7; unclear D gene. Trimming pared 3 bases from V and 0 bases from J, leaving 6 bases between. There are 13 residues in the CDR3. Per germline, CDR1 KGHSH and CDR2 LQKENI.

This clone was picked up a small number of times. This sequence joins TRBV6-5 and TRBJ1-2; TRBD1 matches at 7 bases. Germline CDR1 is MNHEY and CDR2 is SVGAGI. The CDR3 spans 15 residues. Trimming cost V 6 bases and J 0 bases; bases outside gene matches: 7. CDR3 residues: CASRSGTAANYGYTF. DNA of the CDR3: TGTGCCAGCAGGTCCGGGACAGCAGCTAACTATGGCTACACCTTC.

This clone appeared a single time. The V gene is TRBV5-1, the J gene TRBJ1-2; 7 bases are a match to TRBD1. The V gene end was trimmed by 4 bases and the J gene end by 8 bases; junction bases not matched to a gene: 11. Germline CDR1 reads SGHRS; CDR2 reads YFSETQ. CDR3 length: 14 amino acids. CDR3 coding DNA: TGCGCCAGCAGCGGCATGAGACAGGGTGACGGCTACACCTTC. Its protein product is CASSGMRQGDGYTF.

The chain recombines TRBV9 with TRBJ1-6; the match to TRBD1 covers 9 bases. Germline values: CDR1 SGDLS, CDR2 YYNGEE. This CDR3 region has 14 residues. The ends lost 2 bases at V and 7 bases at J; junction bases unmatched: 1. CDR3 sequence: CASSVGQGNSPLHF. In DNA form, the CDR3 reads TGTGCCAGCAGCGTCGGACAGGGGAATTCACCCCTCCACTTT. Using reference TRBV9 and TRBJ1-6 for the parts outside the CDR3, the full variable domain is DSGVTQTPKHLITATGQRVTLRCSPRSGDLSVYWYQQSLDQGLQFLIQYYNGEERAKGNILERFSAQQFPDLHSELNLSSLELGDSALYFCASSVGQGNSPLHFGNGTRLTVT.

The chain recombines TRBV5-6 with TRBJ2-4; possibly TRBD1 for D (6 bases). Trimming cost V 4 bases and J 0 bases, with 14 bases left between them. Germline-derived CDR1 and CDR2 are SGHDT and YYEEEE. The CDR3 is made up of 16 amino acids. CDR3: CASSRRTVLAKNIQYF. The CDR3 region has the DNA TGTGCCAGCAGCCGACGGACAGTTCTAGCCAAAAACATTCAGTACTTC.

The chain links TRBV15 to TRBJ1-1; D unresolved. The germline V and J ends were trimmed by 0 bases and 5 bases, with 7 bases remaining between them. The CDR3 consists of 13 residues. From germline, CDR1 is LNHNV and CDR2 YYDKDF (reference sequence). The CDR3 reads CATSRDPGTEAFF. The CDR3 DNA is TGTGCCACCAGCAGAGATCCGGGAACTGAAGCTTTCTTT.

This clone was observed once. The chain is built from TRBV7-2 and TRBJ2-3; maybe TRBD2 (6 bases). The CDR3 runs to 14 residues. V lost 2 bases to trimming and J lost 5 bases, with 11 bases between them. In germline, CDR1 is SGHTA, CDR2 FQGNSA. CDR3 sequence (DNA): TGTGCCAGCAGCTTAACGGGAGCAATAGATACGCAGTATTTT. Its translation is CASSLTGAIDTQYF.

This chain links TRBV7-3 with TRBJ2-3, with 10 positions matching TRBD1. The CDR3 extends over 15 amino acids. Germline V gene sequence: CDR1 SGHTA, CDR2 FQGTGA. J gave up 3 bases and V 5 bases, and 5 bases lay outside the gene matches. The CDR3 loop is CASSPGTGETDTQYF. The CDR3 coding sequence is TGTGCCAGCAGCCCAGGGACAGGGGAAACAGATACGCAGTATTTT.

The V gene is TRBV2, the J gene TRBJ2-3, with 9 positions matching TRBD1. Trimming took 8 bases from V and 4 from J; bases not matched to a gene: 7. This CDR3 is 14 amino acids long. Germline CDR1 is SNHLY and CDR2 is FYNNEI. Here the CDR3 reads CASAGQGMADTQYF. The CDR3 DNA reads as TGTGCCAGCGCGGGACAGGGAATGGCAGATACGCAGTATTTT.

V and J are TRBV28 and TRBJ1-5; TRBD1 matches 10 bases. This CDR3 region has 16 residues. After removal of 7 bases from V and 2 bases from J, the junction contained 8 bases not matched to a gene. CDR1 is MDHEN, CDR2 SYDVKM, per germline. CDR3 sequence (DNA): TGTGCCAGCACCACCGACAGGGGGCGAGGCAATCAGCCCCAGCATTTT. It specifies CASTTDRGRGNQPQHF.

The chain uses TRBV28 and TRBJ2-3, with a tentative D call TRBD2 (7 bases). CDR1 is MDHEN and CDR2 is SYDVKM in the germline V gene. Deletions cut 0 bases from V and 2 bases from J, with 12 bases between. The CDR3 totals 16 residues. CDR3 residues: CASSLWGAGVTDTQYF. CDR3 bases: TGTGCCAGCAGTTTATGGGGGGCGGGGGTCACAGATACGCAGTATTTT.

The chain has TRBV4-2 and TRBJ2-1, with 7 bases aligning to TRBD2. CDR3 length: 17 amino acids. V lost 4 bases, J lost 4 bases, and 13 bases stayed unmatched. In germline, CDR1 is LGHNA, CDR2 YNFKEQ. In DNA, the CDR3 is TGTGCCAGCAGCCTGTACGAGACGGCGGGGGAATACAATGAGCAGTTCTTC. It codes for CASSLYETAGEYNEQFF.

CDR3 bases: TGCGCCAGCAGCTTAATGGGCGGGCGGGGGACAGATACGCAGTATTTT. Amino acids: CASSLMGGRGTDTQYF. The chain joins TRBV5-1 to TRBJ2-3, with 7 positions matching TRBD2. The V gene's germline CDR1 is SGHRS and CDR2 YFSETQ. CDR3 length: 16 amino acids. V was clipped by 2 bases and J by 3 bases; unmatched bases: 9. Full variable domain (missing parts from reference TRBV5-1 and TRBJ2-3): KAGVTQTPRYLIKTRGQQVTLSCSPISGHRSVSWYQQTPGQGLQFLFEYFSETQRNKGNFPGRFSGRQFSNSRSEMNVSTLELGDSALYLCASSLMGGRGTDTQYFGPGTRLTVL.

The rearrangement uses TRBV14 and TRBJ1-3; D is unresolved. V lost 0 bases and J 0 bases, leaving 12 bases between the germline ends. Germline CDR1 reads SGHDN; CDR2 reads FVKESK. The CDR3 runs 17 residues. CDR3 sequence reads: CASSQDALPDSGNTIYF. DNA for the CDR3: TGTGCCAGCAGCCAAGACGCGTTACCCGACTCTGGAAACACCATATATTTT.

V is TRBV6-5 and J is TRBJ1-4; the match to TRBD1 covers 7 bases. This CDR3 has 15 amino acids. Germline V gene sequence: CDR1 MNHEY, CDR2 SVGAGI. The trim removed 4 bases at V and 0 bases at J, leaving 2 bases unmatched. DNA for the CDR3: TGTGCCAGCAGTTTGACAGGGACAACTAATGAAAAACTGTTTTTT. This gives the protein CASSLTGTTNEKLFF.

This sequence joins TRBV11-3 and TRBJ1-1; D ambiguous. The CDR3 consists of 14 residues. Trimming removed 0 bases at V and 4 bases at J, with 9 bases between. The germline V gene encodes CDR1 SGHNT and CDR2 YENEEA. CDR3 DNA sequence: TGTGCCAGCAGCTTAGATGCGGGAGGCACTGAAGCTTTCTTT. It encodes CASSLDAGGTEAFF.